Following are 7 T cell receptor beta chains from one sample sequenced in a study of regulatory T cells in long-lasting Graves disease. Indicated time point: newly diagnosed GD, antithyroid drugs for less than 3 months. PBMC-derived RNA was used for the TCR library. For TCR beta, libraries came from iRepertoire HTBI primers and Arm-PCR of CDR3 regions. TCRdb reprocessed the multiplex PCR reads via MiXCR and lists one record per CDR3 protein. The sample shows hundreds of thousands of distinct CDR3 sequences, 15% to 20% of them seen only once. Here the sequenced sample was peripheral blood mononuclear cells (PBMCs), taken at new diagnosis, from a patient treated with antithyroid drugs. All receptors come from a female donor with Graves disease.

This clonotype was counted between two and nine times. The chain couples TRBV7-2 to TRBJ2-2; D gene unclear. This CDR3 is built from 14 residues. V was clipped by 5 bases and J by 1 base, with 8 bases between them. From germline, CDR1 is SGHTA and CDR2 FQGNSA. CDR3 sequence (DNA): TGTGCCAGCAGCCGTGACGTGAACACCGGGGAGCTGTTTTTT. Translation: CASSRDVNTGELFF.

Remarks on this clonotype: One base separates it from a far larger clone, so it is likely a read error. The chain links TRBV11-3 to TRBJ1-1; a weak D match, TRBD1 (5 bases). Germline loops: CDR1 SGHNT, CDR2 YENEEA. This CDR3 region has 16 residues. The CDR3 DNA follows: TGTGCCAGCAGGTTCATCGTCGGGGCGGCAGTCTCTGAAGCTTCCTTT. Its translation: CASRFIVGAAVSEASF.

The sample holds a few counts of this clonotype. CDR3 sequence (DNA): TGTGCCAGCAGTGAATTGGGCGGAGACACTGAAGCTTTCTTT. As protein: CASSELGGDTEAFF. V is TRBV25-1 and J is TRBJ1-1; D is uncertain. The ends were cut back, 1 base at V and 3 bases at J, with 9 bases in the middle. CDR1 and CDR2 from the germline V gene are MGHDK and SYGVNS. This CDR3 spans 14 amino acids.

The chain employs TRBV29-1 and TRBJ2-1; a weak D match, TRBD1 (8 bases). CDR1 is SQVTM and CDR2 is ANQGSEA in the germline V gene. The CDR3 has 13 amino acids. CDR3 sequence reads: CTTGGGVYNEQFF. The DNA for the CDR3 is TGCACCACAGGGGGGGGGGTCTACAATGAGCAGTTCTTC.

This clonotype was detected ten times or more. The rearrangement links TRBV28 to TRBJ2-5; 7 bases fit TRBD1. Unmatched junction bases numbered 11, after V lost 8 bases and J lost 5 bases. The length of the CDR3 is 14 residues. The germline CDR1 and CDR2 sequences are MDHEN and SYDVKM. CDR3 bases: TGTGCCAGCGTGGGGGCAGGGGGAGAGGAGACCCAGTACTTC. Its protein is CASVGAGGEETQYF.

Only a few counts were recorded for this clonotype. Mismatch with germline at one junction end may stem from a read error. J is TRBJ2-3 and V is TRBV24-1; 14 nucleotides match TRBD2. The CDR3 runs 17 residues. Germline CDR1 KGHDR, CDR2 SFDVKD. This CDR3 reads CTTSDGLAGGLADTQYF. In DNA, the CDR3 is TGTACCACCAGTGATGGACTAGCGGGAGGATTGGCAGATACGCAGTATTTT.

This clonotype has ten or more counts. This chain joins TRBV12-3 or TRBV12-4 and TRBJ2-7, with D possibly being TRBD1 (5 bases). The V end lost 2 bases, the J end lost 0 bases, and 11 bases lay between the germline ends. CDR3 length: 15 residues. CDR3 coding DNA: TGTGCCAGCAGTTTAAGGGGAACTAACTCCTACGAGCAGTACTTC. Translation: CASSLRGTNSYEQYF.